The rows below give T cell receptor beta chains drawn from one sample of a study of technical replicates of blood from several donors. Libraries were prepared by immunoSEQ multiplex PCR; TCRdb keeps only in-frame clonotypes and omits some of them. The table records approximately 94,000 clones, 95% to 97% of them present only once. The material sequenced was T cells isolated from PBMCs. These receptors were obtained from a human donor in good health. Both conserved end residues are part of each CDR3. The D gene is left open where the match is weak. Clone size is shown for a subset of rows, as once, few, many or a class of expanded clone.

cdr3_aa,cdr3_nt,v_call,d_call,clone_size,j_call
CASSYTGTGGDYGYTF,TGTGCCAGCAGTTATACGGGGACAGGAGGTGACTATGGCTACACCTTC,TRBV13,TRBD1,NA,TRBJ1-2
CASSLQTYEQYF,TGTGCCAGCAGCTTACAGACCTACGAGCAGTACTTC,TRBV7-8,NA,NA,TRBJ2-7
CACYRDREDYEQYF,TGTGCCTGCTACCGGGACAGGGAGGACTACGAGCAGTACTTC,TRBV30,TRBD1,NA,TRBJ2-7
CAISEVLGRTYEQYF,TGTGCCATCAGTGAAGTGTTAGGCAGGACCTACGAGCAGTACTTC,TRBV10-3,NA,NA,TRBJ2-7
CASSGPTESYGYTF,TGTGCCAGCAGCGGGCCGACAGAGAGCTATGGCTACACCTTC,TRBV9,NA,NA,TRBJ1-2
CASTKVGTDSNQPQHF,TGTGCCAGCACCAAGGTCGGCACAGATAGCAATCAGCCCCAGCATTTT,TRBV6-6,NA,NA,TRBJ1-5
CASSDYYEQYF,TGCGCCAGCAGTGACTATTACGAGCAGTACTTC,TRBV10-2,NA,NA,TRBJ2-7
CASSYVPSYEQYF,TGTGCCAGCAGTTACGTTCCATCCTACGAGCAGTACTTC,TRBV6-5,NA,NA,TRBJ2-7
CASSFTGAYNEQFF,TGTGCCAGCAGCTTTACCGGAGCCTACAATGAGCAGTTCTTC,TRBV7-9,NA,few,TRBJ2-1
CASSEGGQPYGYTF,TGTGCCAGCAGTGAAGGGGGACAGCCCTATGGCTACACCTTC,TRBV6-1,TRBD1,NA,TRBJ1-2
CASSPGTTQETQYF,TGTGCCAGCAGCCCGGGGACTACCCAAGAGACCCAGTACTTC,TRBV9,TRBD2,NA,TRBJ2-5
CASSSIQENQPQHF,TGTGCCAGCAGTTCTATACAGGAAAATCAGCCCCAGCATTTT,TRBV5-6,NA,NA,TRBJ1-5
CASSVWDSYGYTF,TGTGCCAGCAGCGTATGGGACAGCTATGGCTACACCTTC,TRBV6-1,TRBD1,NA,TRBJ1-2
CASSLWGGTPYNEQFF,TGTGCCAGCAGCTTGTGGGGCGGAACTCCCTACAATGAGCAGTTCTTC,TRBV5-4,NA,NA,TRBJ2-1
CASSQGTGINQPQHF,TGTGCCAGTAGCCAAGGGACAGGCATTAATCAGCCCCAGCATTTT,TRBV19,TRBD1,NA,TRBJ1-5
CASSIGTVNSPLHF,TGTGCCAGCAGTATAGGGACAGTAAATTCACCCCTCCACTTT,TRBV27,TRBD1,NA,TRBJ1-6
CSSLTGSYGYTF,TGCAGCTCCTTGACGGGTTCCTATGGCTACACCTTC,TRBV29-1,NA,once,TRBJ1-2
CASSHTTGARDGYTF,TGTGCCAGCAGCCACACGACAGGGGCCCGTGATGGCTACACCTTC,TRBV14,TRBD1,NA,TRBJ1-2
CAWSISGIDEQYF,TGTGCCTGGAGTATAAGCGGGATAGACGAGCAGTACTTC,TRBV30,TRBD2,NA,TRBJ2-7
CASSLSGQNTEAFF,TGTGCCAGCAGCTTATCCGGACAGAACACTGAAGCTTTCTTT,TRBV9,NA,NA,TRBJ1-1
CASSVGTSYEQYF,TGTGCCAGCAGCGTCGGGACTTCCTACGAGCAGTACTTC,TRBV7-2,NA,NA,TRBJ2-7
CASSLGGQGALETQYF,TGTGCCAGCAGCTTGGGGGGACAGGGGGCTTTAGAGACCCAGTACTTC,TRBV5-4,TRBD1,NA,TRBJ2-5
CARPGGEGDGGELFF,TGTGCCCGACCCGGAGGGGAGGGTGATGGCGGGGAGCTGTTTTTT,TRBV30,TRBD2,medium-sized,TRBJ2-2
CASSLGLAGVAGELFF,TGTGCCAGCAGCTTGGGACTAGCGGGAGTCGCCGGGGAGCTGTTTTTT,TRBV7-3,TRBD2,NA,TRBJ2-2
CASSQGLWGLNEQFF,TGTGCCAGCAGCCAAGGGCTGTGGGGACTAAATGAGCAGTTCTTC,TRBV4-2,TRBD2,NA,TRBJ2-1
CASSDDRGGEKLFF,TGTGCCAGCAGCGATGACAGAGGGGGTGAAAAACTGTTTTTT,TRBV9,NA,NA,TRBJ1-4
CASSWIQGNTIYF,TGTGCCAGCAGCTGGATACAGGGAAACACCATATATTTT,TRBV7-9,NA,NA,TRBJ1-3
CASGDGIPNEKLFF,TGTGCCAGCGGAGACGGGATACCTAATGAAAAACTGTTTTTT,TRBV6-5,NA,NA,TRBJ1-4
CASSDQGEETQYF,TGTGCCAGCAGTGACCAGGGGGAAGAGACCCAGTACTTC,TRBV28,TRBD1,NA,TRBJ2-5
CASSAQRDTQYF,TGTGCCAGCAGCGCACAGCGGGATACGCAGTATTTT,TRBV11-2,NA,NA,TRBJ2-3
CAISVSQEFNGYTF,TGTGCCATCAGTGTTTCCCAAGAGTTTAATGGCTACACCTTC,TRBV10-3,NA,few,TRBJ1-2
CASSSGFFAAETQYF,TGTGCCAGCAGCTCCGGGTTTTTCGCTGCAGAGACCCAGTACTTC,TRBV7-9,NA,NA,TRBJ2-5
CASRIGIGAREQYF,TGTGCCAGCAGAATAGGGATAGGGGCTAGAGAGCAGTACTTC,TRBV28,NA,NA,TRBJ2-7
CASSLAGGREQYF,TGTGCCAGCAGTCTAGCGGGAGGTCGAGAGCAGTACTTC,TRBV25-1,TRBD2,NA,TRBJ2-7
CASSRTSGSADTQYF,TGTGCCAGCAGCAGGACTAGCGGGAGTGCAGATACGCAGTATTTT,TRBV6-5,TRBD2,once,TRBJ2-3
CAWSAPYTREVQPQHF,TGTGCCTGGAGTGCACCGTACACCAGGGAGGTTCAGCCCCAGCATTTT,TRBV30,NA,NA,TRBJ1-5
CASGPPRATNEKLFF,TGTGCTAGTGGTCCGCCGCGGGCCACCAATGAAAAACTGTTTTTT,TRBV12-5,NA,NA,TRBJ1-4
CASGSLNTEAFF,TGTGCCAGCGGGAGCCTGAACACTGAAGCTTTCTTT,TRBV6-5,NA,NA,TRBJ1-1
CASSPQGQGVNQPQHF,TGTGCCAGCTCACCACAGGGACAGGGGGTAAATCAGCCCCAGCATTTT,TRBV18,TRBD1,NA,TRBJ1-5
CASSSPLLSYEQYF,TGTGCCAGCAGTTCCCCTTTACTATCCTACGAGCAGTACTTC,TRBV27,NA,NA,TRBJ2-7
CASSVTGGASGYTF,TGTGCCAGCAGCGTAACTGGGGGCGCCTCTGGCTACACCTTC,TRBV9,NA,NA,TRBJ1-2
CASSQEGVGLDTEAFF,TGCGCCAGCAGCCAAGAAGGGGTGGGACTTGACACTGAAGCTTTCTTT,TRBV4-3,NA,NA,TRBJ1-1